The T cell receptor beta chain described here comes from a study of T-cell reconstitution after alpha-beta-depleted transplantation in children. In this sample, this clonotype turned up many times. Library preparation (for TCRbeta) was performed with unique molecular identifiers. MiXCR, run by TCRdb on the PCR reads, gives a single entry per CDR3 protein. The sample consists of 640,000 or so distinct CDR3 sequences, approximately 16% of them appearing once. The V gene's germline CDR1 is MNHEY and CDR2 SMNVEV (reference sequence). V shed 5 bases and J shed 0 bases, with 11 bases lying between them. This CDR3 contains 14 residues.

This receptor was obtained from a human donor who donated a stem cell graft to a child with acute myeloid leukemia. The material sequenced was PBMCs from the stem cell graft donor, taken from the stem cell graft. The chain is built from TRBV27 and TRBJ2-7; possibly TRBD1 or TRBD2 for D (5 bases each). The DNA of the CDR3 is TGTGCCAGCAGTCGAGGGGTTCCCTCCTACGAGCAGTACTTC. Its translation is CASSRGVPSYEQYF.